These T cell receptor beta chains were read from a single sample in a study of OX40 agonist ivuxolimab in advanced cancers. Using immunoSEQ multiplex PCR, the repertoire was profiled, and TCRdb retains in-frame clones only, with some absent. The sample records 45,000 to 75,000 clones, over 75% being singletons. The source was CD4+ or CD8+ T cells sorted from blood, collected in a trial of the OX40 agonist ivuxolimab. These receptors were taken from an adult with an advanced solid tumor such as melanoma, head and neck, liver or kidney cancer. Each CDR3 is given without its conserved first and last residue. The size entry is marked missing in some rows and otherwise reads once, few, many or a size class.

>NA|TRBV19|TRBJ2-3
ATLYPPSDVDTQY
>NA|TRBV10-3|TRBJ1-4
AISTQGLEGRWGEKLF
>NA|TRBV9|TRBJ1-3
ASSRTVSGNTIY
>NA|TRBV6-5|TRBJ2-7
ASSRGQSTYEQY
>NA|TRBV19|TRBJ1-1
ASSTAGAVNTEAF
>NA|TRBV29-1|TRBJ2-5
SVDSGGWETQY
>NA|TRBV11-3|TRBJ1-1
ASSYLTGGTSEAF
>once|TRBV30|TRBJ1-1
AWGEGGMGAF
>NA|TRBV5-8|TRBJ2-1
ASTRGGPYNEQF
>NA|TRBV6-1|TRBJ1-1
ASSEARDGTRAF
>NA|TRBV5-4|TRBJ2-2
ASSTQGGGYTGELF
>NA|TRBV5-5|TRBJ2-1
ASSQTGSSYNEQF
>NA|TRBV6-1|TRBJ1-5
ASSEFRVEPPQH
>once|TRBV5-5|TRBJ2-7
ASNRDSYYEQY
>NA|TRBV19|TRBJ2-5
ASSIGGTGVETQY
>NA|TRBV19|TRBJ2-2
ASSRTSGGELF
>NA|TRBV12-2|TRBJ1-5
ASRLDSLRGNQPQH
>NA|TRBV9|TRBJ2-6
ASSVSGSGANVLT
>NA|TRBV7-9|TRBJ1-2
ASSTGQGATGYT
>NA|TRBV7-2|TRBJ2-7
ASSLMRGRDYEQY
>NA|TRBV6-1|TRBJ2-5
ASGETGQETQY
>NA|TRBV11-2|TRBJ2-7
ASSSTSGTGIREQY
>many|TRBV5-1|TRBJ2-1
ASSYGLAGNEQF
>NA|TRBV6-6|TRBJ2-7
ASSTLAGGREQY
>NA|TRBV5-6|TRBJ2-6
ASSRVFSGANVLT
>NA|TRBV7-7|TRBJ2-3
ASSPRGTDTQY
>few|TRBV4-1|TRBJ2-1
ASSQDGQSYNEQF
>many|TRBV18|TRBJ2-7
ASSPRTGFYEQY
>NA|TRBV10-3|TRBJ2-3
AATGTDTQY
>NA|TRBV27|TRBJ2-1
ASSSPLWDKGSWEQF
>NA|TRBV6-5|TRBJ1-6
ASSYTGQGYSPLH
>NA|TRBV9|TRBJ2-2
ASSVVSSDRSGELF
>NA|TRBV6-5|TRBJ1-1
ASRPDRAEAF
>NA|TRBV28|TRBJ1-2
ASSLEGLGGGSRYGYT
>few|TRBV6-1|TRBJ1-6
ASSQVLGSSYNSPLH
>once|TRBV11-1|TRBJ2-1
ASSTNGLAGNNEQF
>NA|TRBV5-6|TRBJ1-5
ASSLGTNSGNQPQH
>NA|TRBV5-1|TRBJ2-2
ASSLSRGGELF
>NA|TRBV5-1|TRBJ2-2
ASSQRGGYTGELF
>NA|TRBV7-2|TRBJ1-6
ASSPGWGSPLH
>NA|TRBV19|TRBJ1-2
ASSIPEDRGYGYT
>NA|TRBV5-1|TRBJ2-1
ASSLGTLPLNEQF
>once|TRBV7-2|TRBJ1-6
ASSSDGYNSPLH
>NA|TRBV7-8|TRBJ2-3
ASSSRLAGGADTQY
>medium-sized|TRBV6-5|TRBJ1-2
ASSYGTRDGYT
>NA|TRBV29-1|TRBJ2-2
SVATQYPNGELF
>NA|TRBV10-1|TRBJ2-7
ASSDRTTYEQY
>NA|TRBV30|TRBJ2-5
ACRTGLPGGETQY
>NA|TRBV5-4|TRBJ2-3
ASSLAGTVSTDTQY
>once|TRBV6-1|TRBJ2-3
ASTPIARSTDTQY
>once|TRBV7-3|TRBJ1-2
ASSPGRGGTNGYT
>NA|TRBV7-9|TRBJ2-3
ASSLGGRYTDTQY
>once|TRBV6-5|TRBJ1-5
ASKSALRGQPQH
>NA|TRBV7-3|TRBJ2-1
ASSVGLATYNEQF
>once|TRBV5-1|TRBJ2-7
ASRIGHESSYEQY
>few|TRBV18|TRBJ1-1
ASSPLTEAF
>NA|TRBV19|TRBJ2-2
ASSTPGRRPLTGELF
>NA|TRBV18|TRBJ2-7
ASSPPRGDSYEQY
>few|TRBV7-2|TRBJ1-2
ASSLAGIYGYT